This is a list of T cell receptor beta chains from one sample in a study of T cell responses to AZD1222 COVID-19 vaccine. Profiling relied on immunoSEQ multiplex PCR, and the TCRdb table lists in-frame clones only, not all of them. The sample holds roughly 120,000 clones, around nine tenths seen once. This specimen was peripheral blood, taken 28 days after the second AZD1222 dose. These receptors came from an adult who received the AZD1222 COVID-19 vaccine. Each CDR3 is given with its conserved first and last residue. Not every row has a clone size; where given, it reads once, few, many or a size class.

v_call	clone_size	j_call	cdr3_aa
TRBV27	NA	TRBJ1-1	CASRSRGFGTEAFF
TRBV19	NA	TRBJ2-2	CASSPQIRATGELFF
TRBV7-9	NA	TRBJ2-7	CASSPSLTSGTYEQYF
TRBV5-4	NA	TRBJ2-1	CASSLGGATLPAFF
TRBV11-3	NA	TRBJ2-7	CASSLRGSYEQYF
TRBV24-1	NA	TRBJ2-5	CATSDRGGETQYF
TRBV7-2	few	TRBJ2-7	CASSRQGGSSYEQYF
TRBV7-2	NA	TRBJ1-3	CASSLAPIGSGNTIYF
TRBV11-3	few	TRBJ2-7	CASSLQGDVRYEQYF
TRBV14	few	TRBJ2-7	CASSQVNAVYEQYF
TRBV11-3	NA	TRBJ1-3	CASSSYPGNTIYF
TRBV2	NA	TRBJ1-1	CASRSTGEGTEAFF
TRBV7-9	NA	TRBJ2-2	CAAKGGEAGELFF
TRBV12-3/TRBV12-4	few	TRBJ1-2	CASSGGQGGGYTF
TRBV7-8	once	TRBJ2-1	CASSLQRTYNEQFF
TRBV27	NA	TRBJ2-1	CASSGRQGVSVYNEQFF
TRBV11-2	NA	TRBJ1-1	CASRTSPVGAFF
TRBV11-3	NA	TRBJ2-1	CASSLDGGFGYNEQFF
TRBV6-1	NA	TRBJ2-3	CASSGNRSPAVASTDTQYF
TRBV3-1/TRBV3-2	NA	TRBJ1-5	CASSQDRAPNQPQHF
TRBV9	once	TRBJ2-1	CASSPWTSNEQFF
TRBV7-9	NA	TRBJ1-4	CASSSGTRGSEKLFF
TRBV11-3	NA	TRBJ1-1	CASSLVLGNAEAFF
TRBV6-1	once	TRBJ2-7	CASSEFGTGAEQYF
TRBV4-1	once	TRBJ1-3	CASSQVVGNTIYF
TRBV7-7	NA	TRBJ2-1	CASSLGNSYEQFF
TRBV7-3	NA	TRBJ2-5	CASSPGYQVQETQYF
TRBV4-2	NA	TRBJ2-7	CASSQGRTGAYEQYF
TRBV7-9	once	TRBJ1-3	CASSIWTGLGNTIYF
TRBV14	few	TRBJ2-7	CASSQDARGAQYF
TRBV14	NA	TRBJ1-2	CASSSEGAINYGYTF
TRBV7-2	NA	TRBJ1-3	CASSPDGLISGNTIYF
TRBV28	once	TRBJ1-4	CASRPAGIHEKLFF
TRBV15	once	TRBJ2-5	CATSTEREVNQETQYF